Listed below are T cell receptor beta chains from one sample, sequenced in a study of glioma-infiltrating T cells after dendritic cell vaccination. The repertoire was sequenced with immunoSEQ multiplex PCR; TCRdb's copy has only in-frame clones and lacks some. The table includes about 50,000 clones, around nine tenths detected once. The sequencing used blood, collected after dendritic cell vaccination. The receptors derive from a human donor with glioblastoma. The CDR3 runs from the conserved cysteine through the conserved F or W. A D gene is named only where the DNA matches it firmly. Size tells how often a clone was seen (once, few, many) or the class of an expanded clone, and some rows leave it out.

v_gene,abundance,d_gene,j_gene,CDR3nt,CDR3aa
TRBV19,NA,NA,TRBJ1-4,TGTGCCAGTAGTAGCCGCTGGAGGTCAACTAATGAAAAACTGTTTTTT,CASSSRWRSTNEKLFF
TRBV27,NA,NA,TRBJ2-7,TGTGCCAGCAGTTTCTGGGGGCCCATCTACGAGCAGTACTTC,CASSFWGPIYEQYF
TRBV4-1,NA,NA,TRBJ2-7,TGCGCCAGCAGCGCGGGGCCTTCCTACGAGCAGTACTTC,CASSAGPSYEQYF
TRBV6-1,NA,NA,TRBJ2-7,TGTGCCAGCAGCGCTGCTCGGGGCTCCTACGAGCAGTACTTC,CASSAARGSYEQYF
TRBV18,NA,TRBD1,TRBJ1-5,TGTGCCAGCTCACCGGCGGCAGGGGGACCCCAGCATTTT,CASSPAAGGPQHF
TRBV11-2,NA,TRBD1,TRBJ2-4,TGTGCCAGCAGCTGGGGTTCTACAGGGGTGGACAAAAACATTCAGTACTTC,CASSWGSTGVDKNIQYF
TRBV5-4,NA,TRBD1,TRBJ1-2,TGTGCCAGCAACAATCCGCTCCGGGACAGGGCATCTTCAGCTAACTATGGCTACACCTTC,CASNNPLRDRASSANYGYTF
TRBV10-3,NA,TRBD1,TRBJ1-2,TGTGCCATCAGAAGACAGGGGGTTTTCAATGGCTACACCTTC,CAIRRQGVFNGYTF
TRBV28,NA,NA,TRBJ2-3,TGTGCCAGCAGTTTCTTGGCTAGCCCAGATACGCAGTATTTT,CASSFLASPDTQYF
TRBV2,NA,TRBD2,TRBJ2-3,TGTGCCAGGGGACTAGCGAACACAGATACGCAGTATTTT,CARGLANTDTQYF
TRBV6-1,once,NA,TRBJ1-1,TGTGCCAGCAGCAGGGACAACGAGAACACTGAAGCTTTCTTT,CASSRDNENTEAFF
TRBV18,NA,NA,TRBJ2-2,TGTGCCAGCTCAGAAACCGGACAGTCCACCGGGGAGCTGTTTTTT,CASSETGQSTGELFF
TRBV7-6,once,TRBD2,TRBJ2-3,TGTGCCAGCAGCTTAAGGCGGGAGGGACGCACAGATACGCAGTATTTT,CASSLRREGRTDTQYF
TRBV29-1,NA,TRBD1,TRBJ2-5,TGCAGCGTTGAAAGACAGGGTGGACAAGAGACCCAGTACTTC,CSVERQGGQETQYF
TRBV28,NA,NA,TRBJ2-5,TGTGCCAGCAGTGAAAGGCCCTCGAGGGTGGAGACCCAGTACTTC,CASSERPSRVETQYF